Listed below are T cell receptor beta chains from one sample, sequenced in a study of breast tumors, draining lymph nodes, adjacent tissues. TCRdb re-analysed the multiplex PCR reads in MiXCR, keeping a single row per CDR3 protein. The sample has about 130,000 distinct CDR3 sequences, 20% to 25% seen once. Sequencing was carried out using axillary lymph node tissue. The source is a female donor with breast cancer. Some clones in this sample may be carry-over from other donors' samples. Both conserved end residues are part of each CDR3. The D gene is left open where the match is weak. Only some rows state a clone size, as once, few, many or a class for expanded clones.

TRBV7-9	NA	many	TRBJ2-1	CASRSSSYNEQFF	TGTGCCAGCAGAAGCAGCTCCTACAATGAGCAGTTCTTC
TRBV4-1	TRBD1	many	TRBJ2-1	CASSQVGRGSYNEQFF	TGCGCCAGCAGCCAAGTAGGCAGGGGGTCCTACAATGAGCAGTTCTTC
TRBV3-1	NA	many	TRBJ1-6	CASSPTQGALHF	TGTGCCAGCAGCCCCACACAGGGAGCCCTCCACTTT
TRBV9	TRBD2	many	TRBJ2-1	CASSVKAGGRDEQFF	TGTGCCAGCAGCGTAAAAGCGGGAGGGCGGGATGAGCAGTTCTTC
TRBV18	TRBD1	few	TRBJ2-2	CASSPGQGAIGELFF	TGTGCCAGCTCACCGGGACAGGGGGCAATCGGGGAGCTGTTTTTT
TRBV6-4	NA	NA	TRBJ1-1	CASRRITEAFF	TGTGCCAGCAGGAGAATCACTGAAGCTTTCTTT
TRBV6-1	NA	many	TRBJ2-7	CASSPRLESSYEQYF	TGTGCCAGCAGTCCTAGACTAGAAAGCTCCTACGAGCAGTACTTC
TRBV12-3/TRBV12-4	NA	many	TRBJ1-2	CASSRGAESYGYTF	TGTGCCAGCAGCAGAGGGGCAGAGAGCTATGGCTACACCTTC
TRBV7-2	NA	many	TRBJ2-7	CASSDTGASYEQYF	TGTGCCAGCAGCGATACAGGCGCCTCCTACGAGCAGTACTTC
TRBV28	TRBD2	few	TRBJ2-1	CATSSGASGRSYNEQFF	TGTGCCACCTCAAGTGGGGCTAGCGGGCGTTCCTACAATGAGCAGTTCTTC
TRBV5-1	NA	many	TRBJ2-7	CASSLDPSTYEQYF	TGCGCCAGCAGCTTGGACCCATCCACCTACGAGCAGTACTTC
TRBV4-1	TRBD1	many	TRBJ2-7	CASSPSSSPGQYAYEQYF	TGCGCCAGCAGCCCTTCCTCTTCACCGGGACAGTATGCCTACGAGCAGTACTTC
TRBV5-1	NA	many	TRBJ1-6	CASSLDRAVNSPLHF	TGCGCCAGCAGCTTGGACCGGGCCGTCAATTCACCCCTCCACTTT
TRBV7-9	NA	many	TRBJ1-2	CASSHARGGASYGYTF	TGTGCCAGCAGCCATGCGCGGGGGGGGGCAAGCTATGGCTACACCTTC
TRBV28	TRBD1	NA	TRBJ1-3	CASSLITGAGNTIYF	TGTGCCAGCAGTTTAATAACAGGGGCCGGAAACACCATATATTTT
TRBV29-1	NA	many	TRBJ2-6	CSVEFSGANVLTF	TGCAGCGTTGAGTTCTCTGGGGCCAACGTCCTGACTTTC
TRBV11-2	NA	many	TRBJ2-7	CASSLEGLYFEQYF	TGTGCCAGCAGCTTAGAGGGGCTGTACTTCGAGCAGTACTTC
TRBV20-1	NA	many	TRBJ1-2	CSTSFPQRGYTF	TGCAGTACTAGCTTCCCCCAGAGGGGCTACACCTTC
TRBV24-1	TRBD2	many	TRBJ2-1	CATRASGTDEQFF	TGTGCCACCCGGGCTAGCGGGACCGATGAGCAGTTCTTC
TRBV9	NA	many	TRBJ2-2	CASSLRTTKNTGELFF	TGTGCCAGCAGCCTTAGGACTACCAAGAACACCGGGGAGCTGTTTTTT
TRBV7-8	TRBD2	many	TRBJ2-1	CASSLLGTSGSRSYNEQFF	TGTGCCAGCAGCTTATTAGGGACTAGCGGGAGTCGGTCCTACAATGAGCAGTTCTTC
TRBV24-1	NA	many	TRBJ1-3	CATSDAGERGNTIYF	TGTGCCACCAGTGACGCGGGGGAGCGAGGAAACACCATATATTTT
TRBV20-1	NA	many	TRBJ2-7	CSAGFEGGHEQYF	TGCAGTGCTGGTTTTGAGGGAGGCCACGAGCAGTACTTC
TRBV4-1	NA	many	TRBJ2-7	CASSQDGVGLSYEQYF	TGCGCCAGCAGCCAAGATGGGGTCGGGCTCTCCTACGAGCAGTACTTC
TRBV12-3/TRBV12-4	NA	few	TRBJ1-4	CASRLVPEKLFF	TGTGCCAGCAGATTAGTGCCCGAAAAACTGTTTTTT
TRBV18	TRBD1	few	TRBJ1-2	CASSPMDRTNYGYTF	TGTGCCAGCTCACCCATGGACAGGACTAACTATGGCTACACCTTC
TRBV24-1	NA	many	TRBJ2-1	CATSDSPGERNEQFF	TGTGCCACCAGTGATTCCCCCGGGGAGAGGAATGAGCAGTTCTTC